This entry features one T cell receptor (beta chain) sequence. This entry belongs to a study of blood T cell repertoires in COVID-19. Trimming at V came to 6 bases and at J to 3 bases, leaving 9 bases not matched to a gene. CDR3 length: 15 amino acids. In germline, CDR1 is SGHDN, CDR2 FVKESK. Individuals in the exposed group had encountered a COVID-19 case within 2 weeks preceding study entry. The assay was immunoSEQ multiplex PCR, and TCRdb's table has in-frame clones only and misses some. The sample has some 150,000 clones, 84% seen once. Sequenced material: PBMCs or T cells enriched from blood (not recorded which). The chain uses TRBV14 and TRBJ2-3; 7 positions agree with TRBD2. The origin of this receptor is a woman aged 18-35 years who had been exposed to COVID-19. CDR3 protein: CASSKAGAWTDTQYF. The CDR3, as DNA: TGTGCCAGCAGTAAGGCGGGAGCGTGGACAGATACGCAGTATTTT.